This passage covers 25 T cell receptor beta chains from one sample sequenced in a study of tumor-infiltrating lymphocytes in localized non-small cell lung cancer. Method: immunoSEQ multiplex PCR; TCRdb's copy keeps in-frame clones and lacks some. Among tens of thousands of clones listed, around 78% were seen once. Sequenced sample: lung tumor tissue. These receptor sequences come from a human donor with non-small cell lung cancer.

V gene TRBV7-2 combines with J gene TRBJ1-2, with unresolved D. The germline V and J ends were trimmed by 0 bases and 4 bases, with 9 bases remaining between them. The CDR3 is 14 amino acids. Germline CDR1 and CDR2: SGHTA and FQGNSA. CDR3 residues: CASSLAGIGYGYTF. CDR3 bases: TGTGCCAGCAGCTTAGCAGGCATAGGCTATGGCTACACCTTC.

The CDR3 reads CASSLGRGNSPLHF. The CDR3 DNA reads as TGTGCCAGCAGCTTAGGACGGGGGAATTCACCCCTCCACTTT. The chain has TRBV7-8 and TRBJ1-6, with a weak D call TRBD1 (5 bases). CDR3 size: 14 residues. Germline CDR1 SGHVS, CDR2 FQNEAQ. V was cut by 1 base and J by 7 bases, with 8 bases left in between. The variable domain in full, with the rest retrieved from reference TRBV7-8 and TRBJ1-6, is GAGVSQSPRYKVAKRGQDVALRCDPISGHVSLFWYQQALGQGPEFLTYFQNEAQLDKSGLPSDRFFAERPEGSVSTLKIQRTQQEDSAVYLCASSLGRGNSPLHFGNGTRLTVT.

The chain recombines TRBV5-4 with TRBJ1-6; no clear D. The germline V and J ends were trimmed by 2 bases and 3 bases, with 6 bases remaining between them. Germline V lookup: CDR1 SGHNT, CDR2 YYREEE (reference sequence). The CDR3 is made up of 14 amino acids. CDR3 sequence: CASSLRDYNSPLHF. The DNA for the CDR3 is TGTGCCAGCAGCTTAAGGGACTATAATTCACCCCTCCACTTT.

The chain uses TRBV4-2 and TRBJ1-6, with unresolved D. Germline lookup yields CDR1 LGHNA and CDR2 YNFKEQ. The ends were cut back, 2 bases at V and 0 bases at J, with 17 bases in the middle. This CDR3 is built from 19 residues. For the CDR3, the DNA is TGTGCCAGCAGCCAAAAGGTTGGGTCAGAGAGCTCCTATAATTCACCCCTCCACTTT. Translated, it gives CASSQKVGSESSYNSPLHF.

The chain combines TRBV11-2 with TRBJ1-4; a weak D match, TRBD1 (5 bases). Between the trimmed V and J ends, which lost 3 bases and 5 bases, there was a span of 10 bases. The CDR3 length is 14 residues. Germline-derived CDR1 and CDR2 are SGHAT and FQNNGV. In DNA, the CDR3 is TGTGCCAGCAGCTTCTCCGGGACGAATGAAAAACTGTTTTTT. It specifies CASSFSGTNEKLFF. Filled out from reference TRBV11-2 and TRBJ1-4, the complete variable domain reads EAGVAQSPRYKIIEKRQSVAFWCNPISGHATLYWYQQILGQGPKLLIQFQNNGVVDDSQLPKDRFSAERLKGVDSTLKIQPAKLEDSAVYLCASSFSGTNEKLFFGSGTQLSVL.

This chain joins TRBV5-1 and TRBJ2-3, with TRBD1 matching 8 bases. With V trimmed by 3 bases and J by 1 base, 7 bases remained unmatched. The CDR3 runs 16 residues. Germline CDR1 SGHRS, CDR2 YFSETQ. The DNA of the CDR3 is TGCGCCAGCAGCTGGACGGACAGGGTTCGCACAGATACGCAGTATTTT. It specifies CASSWTDRVRTDTQYF.

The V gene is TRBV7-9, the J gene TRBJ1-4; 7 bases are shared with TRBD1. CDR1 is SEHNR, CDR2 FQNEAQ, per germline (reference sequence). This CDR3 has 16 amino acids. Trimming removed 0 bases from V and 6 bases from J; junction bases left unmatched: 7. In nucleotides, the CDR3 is TGTGCCAGCAGCTTAGCGCATTTACAGGGGCATGAAAAACTGTTTTTT. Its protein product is CASSLAHLQGHEKLFF.

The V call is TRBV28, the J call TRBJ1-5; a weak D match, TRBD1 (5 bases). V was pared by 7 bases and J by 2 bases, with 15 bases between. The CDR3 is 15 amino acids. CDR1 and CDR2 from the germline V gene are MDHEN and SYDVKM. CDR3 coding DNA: TGTGCCAGCACGCCTCCGAGGGGAGGCAATCAGCCCCAGCATTTT. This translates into CASTPPRGGNQPQHF.

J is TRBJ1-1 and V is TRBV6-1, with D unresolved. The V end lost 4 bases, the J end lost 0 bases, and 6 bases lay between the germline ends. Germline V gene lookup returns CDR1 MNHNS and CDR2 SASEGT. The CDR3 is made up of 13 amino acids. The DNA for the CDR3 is TGTGCCAGCAGTGCTATGTTGAACACTGAAGCTTTCTTT. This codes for CASSAMLNTEAFF.

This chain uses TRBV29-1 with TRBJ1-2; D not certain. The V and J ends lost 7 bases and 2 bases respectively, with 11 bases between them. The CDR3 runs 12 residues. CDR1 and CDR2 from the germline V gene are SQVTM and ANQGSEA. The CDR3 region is CSGQEGNYGYTF. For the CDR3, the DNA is TGCAGCGGGCAGGAGGGAAACTATGGCTACACCTTC. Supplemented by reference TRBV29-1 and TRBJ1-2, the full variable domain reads SAVISQKPSRDICQRGTSLTIQCQVDSQVTMMFWYRQQPGQSLTLIATANQGSEATYESGFVIDKFPISRPNLTFSTLTVSNMSPEDSSIYLCSGQEGNYGYTFGSGTRLTVV.

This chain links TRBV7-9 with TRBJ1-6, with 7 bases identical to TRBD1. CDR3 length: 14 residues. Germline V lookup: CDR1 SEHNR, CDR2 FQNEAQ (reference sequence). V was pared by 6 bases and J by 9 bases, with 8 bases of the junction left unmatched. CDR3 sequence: CASSTQGGVSPLHF. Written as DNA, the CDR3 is TGTGCCAGCAGTACTCAGGGGGGAGTTTCACCCCTCCACTTT.

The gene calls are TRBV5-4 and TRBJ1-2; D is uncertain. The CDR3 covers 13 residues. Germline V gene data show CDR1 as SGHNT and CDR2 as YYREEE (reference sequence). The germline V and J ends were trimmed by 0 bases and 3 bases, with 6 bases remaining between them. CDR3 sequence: CASSLDSYYGYTF. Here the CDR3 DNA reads TGTGCCAGCAGCTTGGACAGTTACTATGGCTACACCTTC.

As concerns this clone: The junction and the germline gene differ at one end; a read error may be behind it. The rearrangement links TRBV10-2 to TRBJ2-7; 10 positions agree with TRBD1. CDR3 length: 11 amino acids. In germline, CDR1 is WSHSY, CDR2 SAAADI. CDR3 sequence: CASERQGALNF. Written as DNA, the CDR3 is TGCGCCAGCGAACGACAGGGGGCATTGAACTTC.

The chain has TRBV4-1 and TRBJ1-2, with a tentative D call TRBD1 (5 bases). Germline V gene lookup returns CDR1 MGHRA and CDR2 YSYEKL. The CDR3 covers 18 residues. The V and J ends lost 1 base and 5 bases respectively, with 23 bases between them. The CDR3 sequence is CASSQGPLVGDEEYGYTF. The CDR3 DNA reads TGCGCCAGCAGCCAAGGGCCCCTCGTGGGGGATGAGGAATATGGCTACACCTTC.

This CDR3 reads CASSPGVGIGSPLHF. In nucleotides, the CDR3 is TGTGCCAGCAGCCCTGGGGTGGGGATCGGTTCACCCCTCCACTTT. The chain links TRBV7-1 to TRBJ1-6; D is unresolved. TRBV7-1 has ORF status, its function being uncertain. The CDR3 covers 15 residues. The ends were cut back, 5 bases at V and 9 bases at J, with 17 bases in the middle.

This CDR3 reads CASSSRGQGSNQPQHF. CDR3 coding DNA: TGTGCCAGCAGCTCCCGCGGACAGGGTAGCAATCAGCCCCAGCATTTT. This chain uses TRBV13 with TRBJ1-5; 8 nucleotides agree with TRBD1. The CDR3 loop spans 16 amino acids. The germline V gene has CDR1 PRHDT and CDR2 FYEKMQ (reference sequence). The V and J ends lost 4 bases and 0 bases, in that order; junction bases with no gene match: 5. The complete variable domain, with remaining parts taken from reference TRBV13 and TRBJ1-5, reads AAGVIQSPRHLIKEKRETATLKCYPIPRHDTVYWYQQGPGQDPQFLISFYEKMQSDKGSIPDRFSAQQFSDYHSELNMSSLELGDSALYFCASSSRGQGSNQPQHFGDGTRLSIL.

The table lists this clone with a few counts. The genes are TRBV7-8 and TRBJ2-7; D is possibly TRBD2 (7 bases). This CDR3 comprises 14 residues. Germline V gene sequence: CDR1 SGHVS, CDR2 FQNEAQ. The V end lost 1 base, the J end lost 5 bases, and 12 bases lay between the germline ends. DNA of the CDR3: TGTGCCAGCAGCTTAGGGCAGGGGAGGGACGAGCAGTACTTC. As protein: CASSLGQGRDEQYF.

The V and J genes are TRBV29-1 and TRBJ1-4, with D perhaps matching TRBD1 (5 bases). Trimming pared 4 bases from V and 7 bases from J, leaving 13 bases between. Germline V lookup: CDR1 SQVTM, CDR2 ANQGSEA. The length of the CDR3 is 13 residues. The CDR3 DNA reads TGCAGCGTTGGGACGTGGAGGGGTGAAAAACTGTTTTTT. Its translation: CSVGTWRGEKLFF.

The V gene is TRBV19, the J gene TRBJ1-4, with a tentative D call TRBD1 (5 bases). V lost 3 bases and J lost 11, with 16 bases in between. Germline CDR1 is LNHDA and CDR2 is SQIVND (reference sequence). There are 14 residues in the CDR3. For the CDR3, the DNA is TGTGCCAGTAGTATTCCCCGGACGGGGGTGAAACTGTTTTTT. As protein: CASSIPRTGVKLFF.

DNA of the CDR3: TGCGCCAGCAGCCAAGAACTGAGGGCCAGCTATGGCTACACCTTC. Amino acid sequence: CASSQELRASYGYTF. This chain connects TRBV4-1 to TRBJ1-2; D is undetermined. Trimming stripped 0 bases from V and 4 bases from J, with 12 bases between. Germline V CDR1 and CDR2: MGHRA, YSYEKL. The CDR3 has 15 residues.

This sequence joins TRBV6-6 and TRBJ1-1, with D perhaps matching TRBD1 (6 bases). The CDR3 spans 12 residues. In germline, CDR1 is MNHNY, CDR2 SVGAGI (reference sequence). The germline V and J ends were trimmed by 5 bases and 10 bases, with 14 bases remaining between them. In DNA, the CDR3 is TGTGCCAGCAGTCCCGCGGCGGGGGCAGCTTTCTTT. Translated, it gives CASSPAAGAAFF.

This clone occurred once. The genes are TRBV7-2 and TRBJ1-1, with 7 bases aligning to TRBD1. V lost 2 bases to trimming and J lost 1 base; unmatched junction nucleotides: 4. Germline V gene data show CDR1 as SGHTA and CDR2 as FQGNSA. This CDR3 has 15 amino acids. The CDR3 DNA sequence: TGTGCCAGCAGCTTAATGGGACAGACGAACACTGAAGCTTTCTTT. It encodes CASSLMGQTNTEAFF.

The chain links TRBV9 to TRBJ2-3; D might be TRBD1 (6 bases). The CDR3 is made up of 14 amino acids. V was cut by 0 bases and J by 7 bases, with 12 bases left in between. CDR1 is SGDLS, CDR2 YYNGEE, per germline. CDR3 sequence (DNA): TGTGCCAGCAGCGTAGGTCAGGGGAGTCATACGCAGTATTTT. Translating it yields CASSVGQGSHTQYF. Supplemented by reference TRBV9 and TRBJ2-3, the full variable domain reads DSGVTQTPKHLITATGQRVTLRCSPRSGDLSVYWYQQSLDQGLQFLIQYYNGEERAKGNILERFSAQQFPDLHSELNLSSLELGDSALYFCASSVGQGSHTQYFGPGTRLTVL.

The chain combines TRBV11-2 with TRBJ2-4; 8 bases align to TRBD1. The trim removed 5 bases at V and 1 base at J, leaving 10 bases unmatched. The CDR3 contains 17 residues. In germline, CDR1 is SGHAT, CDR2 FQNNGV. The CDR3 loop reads CASSLGQGETAKNIQYF. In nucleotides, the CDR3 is TGTGCCAGCAGCCTAGGACAGGGAGAAACGGCCAAAAACATTCAGTACTTC. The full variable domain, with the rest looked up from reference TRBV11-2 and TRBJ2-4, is EAGVAQSPRYKIIEKRQSVAFWCNPISGHATLYWYQQILGQGPKLLIQFQNNGVVDDSQLPKDRFSAERLKGVDSTLKIQPAKLEDSAVYLCASSLGQGETAKNIQYFGAGTRLSVL.

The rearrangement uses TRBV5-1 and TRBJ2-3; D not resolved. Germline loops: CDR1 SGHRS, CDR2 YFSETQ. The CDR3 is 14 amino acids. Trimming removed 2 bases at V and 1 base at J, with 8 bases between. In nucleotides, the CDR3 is TGCGCCAGCAGCTTATGGACCCGCACAGATACGCAGTATTTT. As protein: CASSLWTRTDTQYF.